This T cell receptor beta chain was sequenced during a study of shared clonotypes between healthy human individuals. From germline, CDR1 is LNHDA and CDR2 SQIVND (reference sequence). This CDR3 region has 13 residues. V was shortened by 7 bases and J by 6 bases, with 14 bases between the two germline ends. Naive CD8 cells were CD45RO-negative, positively selected for CCR7, excluding terminally differentiated effector memory CD45RA+ cells. Several immunoSEQ plates received, in even portions, the genomic DNA of each subset. Profiling relied on immunoSEQ multiplex PCR, and the TCRdb table lists in-frame clones only, not all of them. The sample carries roughly 2.1 million clones, approximately 94% recorded once.

Sequences were obtained from naive CD8+ T cells from PBMCs. The receptor comes from a man in his late teens or twenties in good health. Some clones in this sample may be carry-over from other donors' samples. The J gene is TRBJ2-3, the V gene TRBV19; D is undetermined. This CDR3 reads CASTPDHGDTQYF. The CDR3 nucleotides read TGTGCCAGTACCCCGGACCACGGGGATACGCAGTATTTT.